This is a list of T cell receptor beta chains from one sample in a study of OX40 agonist ivuxolimab in advanced cancers. Only in-frame clones appear in the TCRdb table, and some are missing; sequencing was by immunoSEQ multiplex PCR. Found here are tens of thousands of clones, about 85% of them singletons; the top ten hold under 7%. Material: CD4+ or CD8+ T cells sorted from blood, obtained in a trial of the OX40 agonist ivuxolimab. These receptors all stem from an adult with an advanced solid tumor such as melanoma, head and neck, liver or kidney cancer. CDR3s include the opening cysteine and the closing phenylalanine or tryptophan. The D gene is left open where the match is weak. Expanded clones get a size class; other rows say once, few or many, or leave the size out.

.	TRBD1	TRBV7-8	TRBJ2-3	CASSRGTGTDTQYF	TGTGCCAGCAGCCGAGGGACAGGCACAGATACGCAGTATTTT
.	.	TRBV4-1	TRBJ2-3	CASSQGIGTGTDTQYF	TGCGCCAGCAGCCAAGGGATCGGGACCGGCACAGATACGCAGTATTTT
.	.	TRBV9	TRBJ2-1	CASSAVDGTPIYNEQFF	TGTGCCAGCAGCGCCGTAGACGGGACTCCAATCTACAATGAGCAGTTCTTC
.	.	TRBV2	TRBJ1-5	CASKGPLNQPQHF	TGTGCCAGCAAAGGACCACTCAATCAGCCCCAGCATTTT
.	.	TRBV11-3	TRBJ1-5	CASSLEADTYSNQPQHF	TGTGCCAGCAGCTTAGAGGCAGACACTTATAGCAATCAGCCCCAGCATTTT
few	.	TRBV18	TRBJ1-5	CASSPRGESHQPQHF	TGTGCCAGCTCACCACGGGGGGAGAGTCATCAGCCCCAGCATTTT
.	.	TRBV28	TRBJ1-5	CASSKLQGSNQPQHF	TGTGCCAGCAGCAAGTTACAGGGCAGCAATCAGCCCCAGCATTTT
.	.	TRBV7-2	TRBJ2-3	CASSLEGLRGLAQYF	TGTGCCAGCAGCTTAGAGGGTCTGCGGGGCTTGGCGCAGTATTTT
.	TRBD1	TRBV11-2	TRBJ1-4	CASSLESGGNWEKLFF	TGTGCCAGCAGCTTAGAATCAGGGGGCAATTGGGAAAAACTGTTTTTT
.	.	TRBV2	TRBJ2-7	CASRTSSYEQYF	TGTGCCAGCCGTACGAGCTCCTACGAGCAGTACTTC
.	TRBD2	TRBV2	TRBJ2-7	CASGTGTSGTFSSYEQYF	TGTGCCAGCGGGACCGGGACTAGCGGTACGTTTAGCTCCTACGAGCAGTACTTC
once	.	TRBV19	TRBJ2-2	CASSIGQTNTGELFF	TGTGCCAGTAGTATAGGGCAGACGAACACCGGGGAGCTGTTTTTT
.	.	TRBV6-4	TRBJ2-3	CASSERGTDTQYF	TGTGCCAGCAGTGAGCGGGGCACAGATACGCAGTATTTT
.	.	TRBV7-2	TRBJ2-7	CASTSPGAGAYEQYF	TGTGCCTCCACGTCCCCGGGAGCCGGGGCCTACGAGCAGTACTTC